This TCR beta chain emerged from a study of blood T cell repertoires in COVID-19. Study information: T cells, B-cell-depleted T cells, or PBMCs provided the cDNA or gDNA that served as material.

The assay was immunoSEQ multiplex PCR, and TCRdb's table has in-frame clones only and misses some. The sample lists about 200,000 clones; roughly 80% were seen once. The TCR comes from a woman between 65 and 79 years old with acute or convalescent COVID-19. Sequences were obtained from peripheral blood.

The CDR3 DNA sequence: TGTGCCAGCAGTTTATCCGAGACAGGGGGCGGCGAGCAGTACTTC. It specifies CASSLSETGGGEQYF. This chain links TRBV28 with TRBJ2-7; 10 bases are shared with TRBD1. Germline V CDR1 and CDR2: MDHEN, SYDVKM. V lost 1 base and J lost 6; bases outside the gene matches: 6. This CDR3 region has 15 residues.